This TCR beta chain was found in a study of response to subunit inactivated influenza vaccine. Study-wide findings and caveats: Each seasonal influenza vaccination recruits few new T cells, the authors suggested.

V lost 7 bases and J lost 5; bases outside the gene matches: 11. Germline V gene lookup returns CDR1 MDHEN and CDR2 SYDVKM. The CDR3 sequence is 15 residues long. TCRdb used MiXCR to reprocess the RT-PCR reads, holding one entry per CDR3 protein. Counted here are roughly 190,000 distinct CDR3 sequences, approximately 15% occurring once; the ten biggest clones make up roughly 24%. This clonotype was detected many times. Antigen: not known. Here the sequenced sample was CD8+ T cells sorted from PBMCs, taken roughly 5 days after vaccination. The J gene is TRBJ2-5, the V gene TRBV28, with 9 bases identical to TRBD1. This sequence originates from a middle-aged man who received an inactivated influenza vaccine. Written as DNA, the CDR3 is TGTGCCAGCACCGAGGACAGGGGTATTTTCGAGACCCAGTACTTC. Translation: CASTEDRGIFETQYF.